The following is a T cell receptor (beta chain) sequence with its context. The antigen remains unidentified. Per the study methods: ImmunoSEQ output held junction-only sequences without quality scores, so filtering differed. Here immunoSEQ multiplex PCR was the method, and the copy in TCRdb shows in-frame clones only, minus some. V, J and clone size are taken as reported in that table, and D and trimming were inferred from the DNA itself. The sample lists more than 2 million clones; roughly 95% were seen once. This sample was taken from a study of shared clonotypes between healthy human individuals. Study results and limitations: It was the non-shared clonotypes that had lower generation probabilities than clonotypes shared by all four donors. Clonotypes that were shared across a handful of donors made up around 5% of naive CD4 clonotypes.

The germline CDR1 and CDR2 sequences are SGDLS and YYNGEE. The germline V and J ends were trimmed by 0 bases and 0 bases, with 7 bases remaining between them. The CDR3 runs to 15 residues. The sequence was collected from a young man in good health. This chain links TRBV9 with TRBJ2-1; D ambiguous. Sequencing was carried out using naive CD4+ T cells sorted from blood. Subset: CD45RA+ positively selected. The CDR3 DNA sequence: TGTGCCAGCAGCGTAGCACAAAGCTCCTACAATGAGCAGTTCTTC. As protein: CASSVAQSSYNEQFF.